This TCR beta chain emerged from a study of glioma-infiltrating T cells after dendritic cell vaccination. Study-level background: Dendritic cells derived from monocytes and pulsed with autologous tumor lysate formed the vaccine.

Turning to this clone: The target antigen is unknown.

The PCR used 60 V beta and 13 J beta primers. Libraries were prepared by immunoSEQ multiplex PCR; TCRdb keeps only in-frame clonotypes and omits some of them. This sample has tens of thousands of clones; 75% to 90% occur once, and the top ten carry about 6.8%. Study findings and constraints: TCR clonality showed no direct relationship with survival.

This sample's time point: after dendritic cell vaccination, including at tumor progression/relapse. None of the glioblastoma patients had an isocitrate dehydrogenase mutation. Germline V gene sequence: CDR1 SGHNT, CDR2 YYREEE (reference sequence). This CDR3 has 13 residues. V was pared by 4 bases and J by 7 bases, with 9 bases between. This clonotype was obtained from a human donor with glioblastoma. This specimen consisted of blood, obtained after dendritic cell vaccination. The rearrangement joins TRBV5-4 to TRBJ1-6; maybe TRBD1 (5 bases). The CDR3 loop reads CASSQGLNSPLHF. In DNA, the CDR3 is TGTGCCAGCAGCCAGGGCTTGAATTCACCCCTCCACTTT.